A single sample is the source of the 31 T cell receptor beta chains below, sequenced in a study of PD-1 blockade in classical Hodgkin lymphoma. Patients all relapsed after autologous stem cell transplantation, and there was variation in brentuximab vedotin exposure. Out of thawed PBMCs, magnetic negative selection purified CD4+ T cells. Repertoires were generated with immunoSEQ multiplex PCR, while TCRdb's copy carries only in-frame clones and drops some. The repertoire consists of approximately 3,800 clones, with roughly 87% occurring once and the leading ten covering around 0.88%. Specimen: CD4+ T cells from blood, collected at baseline. Receptors originate from a human donor with classical Hodgkin lymphoma.

This chain uses TRBV18 with TRBJ1-1; a weak D match, TRBD1 (5 bases). V lost 1 base and J lost 1, with 10 bases in between. The germline CDR1 and CDR2 sequences are KGHSH and LQKENI. CDR3 length: 15 amino acids. CDR3 in amino acids: CASSPQGHPNTEAFF. In DNA, the CDR3 is TGTGCCAGCTCACCACAGGGGCACCCGAACACTGAAGCTTTCTTT. The full variable domain, with the rest looked up from reference TRBV18 and TRBJ1-1, is NAGVMQNPRHLVRRRGQEARLRCSPMKGHSHVYWYRQLPEEGLKFMVYLQKENIIDESGMPKERFSAEFPKEGPSILRIQQVVRGDSAAYFCASSPQGHPNTEAFFGQGTRLTVV.

The rearrangement uses TRBV10-2 and TRBJ2-7, with D perhaps assigned TRBD1 or TRBD2 (6 bases each). V was cut by 2 bases and J by 5 bases, with 22 bases left in between. Germline CDR1 WSHSY, CDR2 SAAADI. The CDR3 sequence is 17 residues long. Here the CDR3 reads CASSENFGGPSSHEQYF. CDR3 DNA sequence: TGCGCCAGCAGTGAGAACTTCGGGGGCCCCTCGTCCCACGAGCAGTACTTC.

The genes are TRBV18 and TRBJ1-5; the D gene is possibly TRBD1 (5 bases). The CDR3 covers 15 residues. Germline loops: CDR1 KGHSH, CDR2 LQKENI. The V end was cut by 4 bases, the J end by 1 base, with 11 bases between. CDR3 sequence reads: CASSQGVPSNQPQHF. The CDR3 nucleotides read TGTGCCAGCTCACAAGGGGTACCCAGCAATCAGCCCCAGCATTTT.

The V gene is TRBV9, the J gene TRBJ2-7; D ambiguous. In germline, CDR1 is SGDLS, CDR2 YYNGEE. This CDR3 spans 14 amino acids. V was pared by 1 base and J by 2 bases, with 10 bases between. The chain's CDR3 is CASSVSYGAYEQYF. The CDR3 DNA reads TGTGCCAGCAGCGTATCGTATGGAGCCTACGAGCAGTACTTC.

The V and J genes are TRBV7-8 and TRBJ1-5; D unresolved. Germline assignment: CDR1 SGHVS and CDR2 FQNEAQ. V lost 5 bases, J lost 7 bases, and 12 bases lay in between. The CDR3 totals 13 residues. The CDR3 DNA is TGTGCCAGCAGCCCCCCCGGTGTGCAGCCCCAGCATTTT. This translates into CASSPPGVQPQHF.

This sequence joins TRBV7-9 and TRBJ2-4; D is perhaps TRBD2 (5 bases). Germline V gene sequence: CDR1 SEHNR, CDR2 FQNEAQ (reference sequence). The CDR3 has 15 residues. The ends were cut back, 5 bases at V and 1 base at J, with 12 bases in the middle. The CDR3 protein is CASSTEDSAKNIQYF. The CDR3 DNA follows: TGTGCCAGCAGCACGGAGGACTCGGCCAAAAACATTCAGTACTTC.

The gene calls are TRBV30 and TRBJ1-2; D is possibly TRBD1 (6 bases). The CDR3 runs to 13 residues. Looked up from germline, CDR1 is GTSNPN and CDR2 is SVGIG (reference sequence). V was trimmed by 4 bases and J by 8 bases, leaving 17 bases between them. CDR3 amino acids: CAWNKGGEGGYTF. CDR3 nucleotide sequence: TGTGCCTGGAACAAGGGGGGTGAGGGAGGCTACACCTTC.

This sequence joins TRBV7-9 and TRBJ2-7; 9 bases align to TRBD1. The V gene end was trimmed by 4 bases and the J gene end by 2 bases; junction bases not matched to a gene: 6. Germline CDR1 SEHNR, CDR2 FQNEAQ (reference sequence). This CDR3 comprises 15 residues. Here the CDR3 DNA reads TGTGCCAGCAGCTCACCGGGACAGGGAACCTACGAGCAGTACTTC. Amino acid sequence: CASSSPGQGTYEQYF.

The chain joins TRBV6-5 to TRBJ1-2, with 7 bases fitting TRBD1. The length of the CDR3 is 12 residues. V gave up 10 bases and J gave up 4 bases; unmatched junction bases: 6. CDR1 MNHEY and CDR2 SVGAGI come from the germline V gene. The CDR3 coding sequence is TGTGCCACCGAGGACAGGATCTATGGCTACACCTTC. It specifies CATEDRIYGYTF.

The chain's CDR3 is CASKSGKSGSEAFF. CDR3 coding DNA: TGTGCCAGCAAGTCCGGCAAATCGGGGTCCGAAGCTTTCTTT. The chain recombines TRBV7-2 with TRBJ1-1; D is uncertain. V was clipped by 7 bases and J by 8 bases, with 20 bases between them. This CDR3 is 14 amino acids long. Looked up from germline, CDR1 is SGHTA and CDR2 is FQGNSA.

The CDR3 DNA reads as TGTGCCGGTCCGCGGCGGCTACCCTATAATTCACCCCTCCACTTT. Residues: CAGPRRLPYNSPLHF. V gene TRBV6-1 combines with J gene TRBJ1-6; D is unresolved. The CDR3 has 15 residues. Germline assignment: CDR1 MNHNS and CDR2 SASEGT. V was trimmed by 11 bases and J by 2 bases, leaving 16 bases between them.

This sequence joins TRBV6-6 and TRBJ1-1, with D perhaps TRBD1 (5 bases). V dropped 5 bases and J dropped 1 base, with 14 bases sitting between them. There are 15 residues in the CDR3. In germline, CDR1 is MNHNY, CDR2 SVGAGI (reference sequence). The CDR3 region has the DNA TGTGCCAGCAGTCCCGGGACCGGGGGGAACACTGAAGCTTTCTTT. Its protein product is CASSPGTGGNTEAFF.

The rearrangement uses TRBV2 and TRBJ1-5; TRBD1 agrees at 8 bases. CDR3 length: 13 amino acids. Germline-derived CDR1 and CDR2 are SNHLY and FYNNEI. Trimming cost V 6 bases and J 7 bases; bases outside gene matches: 5. For the CDR3, the DNA is TGTGCCAGCAGCCTACAGGGGGACCAGCCCCAGCATTTT. Encoded protein: CASSLQGDQPQHF.

This chain joins TRBV7-9 and TRBJ1-3; D unclear. The length of the CDR3 is 15 residues. V dropped 1 base and J dropped 2 bases, with 9 bases sitting between them. Germline assignment: CDR1 SEHNR and CDR2 FQNEAQ (reference sequence). CDR3 amino acids: CASSLGVGAGNTIYF. For the CDR3, the DNA is TGTGCCAGCAGCTTAGGGGTCGGGGCTGGAAACACCATATATTTT.

This chain joins TRBV6-6 and TRBJ1-1; 7 nucleotides align to TRBD1. The CDR3 is 14 residues long. The trim removed 4 bases at V and 7 bases at J, leaving 9 bases unmatched. Per the germline V gene, CDR1 is MNHNY and CDR2 is SVGAGI (reference sequence). As DNA, the CDR3 is TGTGCCAGCAGTTCTCCGGGACAGATACGTGAAGCTTTCTTT. Its translation: CASSSPGQIREAFF.

This chain connects TRBV18 to TRBJ2-1; the D call may be TRBD1 or TRBD2 (6 bases each). In germline, CDR1 is KGHSH, CDR2 LQKENI. Trimming shortened V by 0 bases and J by 9 bases, and 15 bases separated the two germline ends. There are 15 residues in the CDR3. Here the CDR3 DNA reads TGTGCCAGCTCACCACCGTCCCCGGGGGCAGGTGAGCAGTTCTTC. Encoded protein: CASSPPSPGAGEQFF.

The chain combines TRBV10-3 with TRBJ1-1; no firm D call. The CDR3 extends over 15 amino acids. CDR1 and CDR2 (germline): ENHRY, SYGVKD. V was trimmed by 0 bases and J by 0 bases, leaving 8 bases between them. CDR3 protein: CAISESGLMNTEAFF. CDR3 DNA: TGTGCCATCAGTGAGTCAGGGCTAATGAACACTGAAGCTTTCTTT.

The J gene is TRBJ2-5, the V gene TRBV5-1; 12 nucleotides line up with TRBD2. TRBJ2-7 matches the DNA end more closely, so the J call is doubtful. CDR3 length equals 15 residues. The V gene's germline CDR1 is SGHRS and CDR2 YFSETQ. CDR3 sequence reads: CASSQTSGGSYEQYF. The DNA for the CDR3 is TGCGCCAGCAGCCAAACTAGCGGGGGGTCCTACGAGCAGTACTTC.

The chain recombines TRBV18 with TRBJ2-7; D is undetermined. This CDR3 comprises 14 residues. V was pared by 2 bases and J by 2 bases, with 10 bases between. Germline V gene data show CDR1 as KGHSH and CDR2 as LQKENI. This CDR3 reads CASSPSEAAYEQYF. In DNA form, the CDR3 reads TGTGCCAGCTCACCAAGTGAGGCAGCCTACGAGCAGTACTTC.

Comments on this clone: A junction boundary mismatches the germline segment, possibly from a read error. The same CDR3 can be traced to other DNA sequences in this sample. V and J are TRBV5-1 and TRBJ2-2, with a tentative D call TRBD2 (5 bases). From germline, CDR1 is SGHRS and CDR2 YFSETQ. This CDR3 contains 14 residues. The CDR3 reads CASSLVGNTGELFF. In DNA form, the CDR3 reads TGCGCCAGCAGCTTGGTAGGAAACACCGGGGAGCTGTTTTTC.

This chain's CDR3 is CASSGGQGNEQFF. The DNA for the CDR3 is TGTGCCAGCAGCGGCGGACAGGGAAATGAGCAGTTCTTC. The chain combines TRBV5-5 with TRBJ2-1, with TRBD1 matching 8 bases. V gave up 4 bases and J gave up 7 bases; unmatched junction bases: 4. The CDR3 extends over 13 amino acids. Germline-derived CDR1 and CDR2 are SGHKS and YYEKEE (reference sequence).

This clone was seen more than once but under ten times. The rearrangement links TRBV5-1 to TRBJ2-7; weak D call: TRBD2 (6 bases). Per germline, CDR1 SGHRS and CDR2 YFSETQ. Trimming took off 6 bases at V and 6 bases at J, with 25 bases between the two ends. The CDR3 contains 16 residues. The CDR3 spells CASTPEGRTTLGEQYF. The CDR3 DNA follows: TGCGCCAGCACCCCGGAGGGGAGGACTACCCTGGGCGAGCAGTACTTC. The whole variable domain, filled in from reference TRBV5-1 and TRBJ2-7, reads KAGVTQTPRYLIKTRGQQVTLSCSPISGHRSVSWYQQTPGQGLQFLFEYFSETQRNKGNFPGRFSGRQFSNSRSEMNVSTLELGDSALYLCASTPEGRTTLGEQYFGPGTRLTVT.

This chain connects TRBV7-6 to TRBJ2-6, with D maybe TRBD1 (6 bases). Germline V lookup: CDR1 SGHVS, CDR2 FNYEAQ. V dropped 5 bases and J dropped 1 base, with 21 bases sitting between them. This CDR3 has 19 residues. CDR3: CASSPRVQGSLSGANVLTF. The DNA of the CDR3 is TGTGCCAGCAGCCCCCGGGTTCAGGGGTCTCTTTCTGGGGCCAACGTCCTGACTTTC. The full variable domain, completed using reference TRBV7-6 and TRBJ2-6, is GAGVSQSPRYKVTKRGQDVALRCDPISGHVSLYWYRQALGQGPEFLTYFNYEAQQDKSGLPNDRFSAERPEGSISTLTIQRTEQRDSAMYRCASSPRVQGSLSGANVLTFGAGSRLTVL.

This chain connects TRBV5-1 to TRBJ2-7; no definite D call. The CDR3 has 12 amino acids. V lost 4 bases to trimming and J lost 4 bases, with 9 bases between them. CDR1 is SGHRS and CDR2 is YFSETQ in the germline V gene. The CDR3 loop is CASSTGGYEQYF. As DNA, the CDR3 is TGCGCCAGCAGCACGGGTGGGTACGAGCAGTACTTC.

V usage is TRBV7-9 and J usage is TRBJ2-7; 10 bases line up with TRBD1. CDR1 SEHNR and CDR2 FQNEAQ come from the germline V gene (reference sequence). CDR3 size: 15 residues. With 5 bases clipped from V and 3 bases from J, the junction kept 7 bases outside the gene matches. CDR3 in amino acids: CASSLPGQGYYEQYF. Written as DNA, the CDR3 is TGTGCCAGCAGCCTCCCGGGACAGGGGTACTACGAGCAGTACTTC. Looking up the rest from reference TRBV7-9 and TRBJ2-7 gives the full variable domain: DTGVSQNPRHKITKRGQNVTFRCDPISEHNRLYWYRQTLGQGPEFLTYFQNEAQLEKSRLLSDRFSAERPKGSFSTLEIQRTEQGDSAMYLCASSLPGQGYYEQYFGPGTRLTVT.

V is TRBV2 and J is TRBJ2-7, with TRBD2 as a possible D gene (6 bases). Trimming shortened V by 6 bases and J by 3 bases, and 9 bases separated the two germline ends. CDR3 length: 12 residues. The germline V gene encodes CDR1 SNHLY and CDR2 FYNNEI. CDR3 DNA sequence: TGTGCCAGCAGGCGGGACGACTACGAGCAGTACTTC. Protein product: CASRRDDYEQYF.

This clone was observed a few times. This rearrangement joins TRBV5-6 to TRBJ1-1; D gene uncertain. This CDR3 contains 16 residues. Germline CDR1 reads SGHDT; CDR2 reads YYEEEE. V was trimmed by 1 base and J by 11 bases, leaving 24 bases between them. CDR3 nucleotide sequence: TGTGCCAGCAGCTTGCAAGGTAGAATTTCCGGAGTTCCGGCTTTCTTT. The encoded protein is CASSLQGRISGVPAFF. The full variable domain, its missing parts supplied by reference TRBV5-6 and TRBJ1-1, is DAGVTQSPTHLIKTRGQQVTLRCSPKSGHDTVSWYQQALGQGPQFIFQYYEEEERQRGNFPDRFSGHQFPNYSSELNVNALLLGDSALYLCASSLQGRISGVPAFFGQGTRLTVV.

The chain joins TRBV5-1 to TRBJ2-5; a weak D match, TRBD2 (5 bases). The V end was cut by 0 bases, the J end by 1 base, with 16 bases between. CDR1 and CDR2 (germline): SGHRS, YFSETQ. This CDR3 has 17 amino acids. CDR3 nucleotides: TGCGCCAGCAGCTTGGAAGTCGCGAGGGCGGGCCAAGAGACCCAGTACTTC. Amino acids: CASSLEVARAGQETQYF.

The chain combines TRBV5-1 with TRBJ2-1; 11 bases are shared with TRBD1. V shed 0 bases and J 9 bases; nucleotides not matched to a gene: 5. This CDR3 is 15 amino acids long. Germline CDR1 is SGHRS and CDR2 is YFSETQ. CDR3 DNA sequence: TGCGCCAGCAGCTTGGGGACAGGGGGCGGTGGTGAGCAGTTCTTC. It yields the protein CASSLGTGGGGEQFF.

V and J are TRBV6-5 and TRBJ2-2; D gene ambiguous. Deletions cut 2 bases from V and 1 base from J, with 8 bases between. The CDR3 has 15 amino acids. Germline CDR1 is MNHEY and CDR2 is SVGAGI. The CDR3 nucleotides read TGTGCCAGCAGTTACGGTGCTGGGAACACCGGGGAGCTGTTTTTT. This sequence encodes CASSYGAGNTGELFF.

The V gene is TRBV2, the J gene TRBJ1-2; D remains ambiguous. Trimming pared 11 bases from V and 2 bases from J, leaving 9 bases between. Per germline, CDR1 SNHLY and CDR2 FYNNEI. The CDR3 consists of 11 residues. CDR3 region: CAAGGNYGYTF. CDR3 coding DNA: TGTGCCGCCGGTGGGAACTATGGCTACACCTTC.